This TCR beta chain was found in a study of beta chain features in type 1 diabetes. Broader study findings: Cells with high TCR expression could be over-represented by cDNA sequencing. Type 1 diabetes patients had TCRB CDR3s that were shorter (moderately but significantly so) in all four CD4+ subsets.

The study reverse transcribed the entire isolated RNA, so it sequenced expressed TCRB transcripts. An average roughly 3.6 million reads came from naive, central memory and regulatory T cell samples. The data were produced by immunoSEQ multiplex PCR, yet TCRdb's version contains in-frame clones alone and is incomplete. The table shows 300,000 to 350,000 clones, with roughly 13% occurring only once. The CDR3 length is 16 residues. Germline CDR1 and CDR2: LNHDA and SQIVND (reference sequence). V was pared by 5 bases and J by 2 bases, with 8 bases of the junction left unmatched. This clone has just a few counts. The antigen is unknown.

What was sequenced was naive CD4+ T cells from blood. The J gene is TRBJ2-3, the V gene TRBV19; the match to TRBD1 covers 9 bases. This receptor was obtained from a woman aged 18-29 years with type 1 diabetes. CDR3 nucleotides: TGTGCCAGTAGTGGGACAGGGTATCTCTACACAGATACGCAGTATTTT. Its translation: CASSGTGYLYTDTQYF. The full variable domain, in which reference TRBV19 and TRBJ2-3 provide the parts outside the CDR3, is DGGITQSPKYLFRKEGQNVTLSCEQNLNHDAMYWYRQDPGQGLRLIYYSQIVNDFQKGDIAEGYSVSREKKESFPLTVTSAQKNPTAFYLCASSGTGYLYTDTQYFGPGTRLTVL.